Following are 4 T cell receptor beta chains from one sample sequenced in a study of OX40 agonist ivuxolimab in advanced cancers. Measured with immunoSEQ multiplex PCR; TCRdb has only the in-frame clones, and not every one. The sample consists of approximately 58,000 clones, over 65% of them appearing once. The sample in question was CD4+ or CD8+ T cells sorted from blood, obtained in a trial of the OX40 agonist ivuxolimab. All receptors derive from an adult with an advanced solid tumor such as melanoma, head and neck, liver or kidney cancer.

CDR3 nucleotides: TGTGCCAGCAGTGAGGACAAACTAGCTGGAAACACCATATATTTT. Residues: CASSEDKLAGNTIYF. V usage is TRBV2 and J usage is TRBJ1-3; possibly TRBD1 for D (5 bases). The CDR3 runs 15 residues. Germline loops: CDR1 SNHLY, CDR2 FYNNEI. Trimming stripped 3 bases from V and 2 bases from J, with 11 bases between.

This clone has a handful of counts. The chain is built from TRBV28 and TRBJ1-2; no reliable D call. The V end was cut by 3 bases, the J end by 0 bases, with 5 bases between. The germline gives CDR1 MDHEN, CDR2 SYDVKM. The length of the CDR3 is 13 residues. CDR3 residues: CASSFGANYGYTF. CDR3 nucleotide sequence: TGTGCCAGCAGTTTCGGAGCTAACTATGGCTACACCTTC.

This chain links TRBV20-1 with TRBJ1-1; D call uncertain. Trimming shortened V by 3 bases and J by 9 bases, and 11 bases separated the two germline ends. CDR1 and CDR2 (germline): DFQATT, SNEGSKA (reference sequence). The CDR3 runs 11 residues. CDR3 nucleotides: TGCAGTGCTAGCGCACAGCGGCAAGCTTTCTTT. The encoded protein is CSASAQRQAFF.

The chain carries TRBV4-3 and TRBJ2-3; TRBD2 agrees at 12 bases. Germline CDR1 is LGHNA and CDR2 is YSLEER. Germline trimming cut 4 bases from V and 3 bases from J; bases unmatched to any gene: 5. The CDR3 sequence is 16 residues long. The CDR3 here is CASSPTSGGKTDTQYF. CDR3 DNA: TGCGCCAGCAGCCCAACTAGCGGGGGGAAGACAGATACGCAGTATTTT.